This record looks at one T cell receptor (beta chain) sequence and its context. This record belongs to a study of blood T cell repertoires in COVID-19. Turning to the study itself: Specimens from acute and convalescent COVID-19 originated in the United States, Italy and Spain. PBMCs, B-cell-depleted T cells, or T cells provided the cDNA or gDNA that made up the material.

Original processing notes: Amplifying reference gene primers gave estimates of nucleated cell counts. The method was immunoSEQ multiplex PCR; TCRdb's version includes in-frame clones alone and lacks a portion of them. Clonal size and the V and J genes are those of that table, whereas D and trimming came from the DNA. In the table there are 130,000 or so clones, around 89% of which are singletons. The sequenced sample consisted of peripheral blood. This sequence originates from a man in his 70s with active COVID-19.

DNA of the CDR3: TGTGCCAGCAGTGAGTCCCGGGGGGACGAGCAGTACTTC. This codes for CASSESRGDEQYF. The J gene is TRBJ2-7, the V gene TRBV2; 7 bases match TRBD2. After removal of 3 bases from V and 5 bases from J, the junction contained 4 bases not matched to a gene. The germline gives CDR1 SNHLY, CDR2 FYNNEI. CDR3 length: 13 residues.